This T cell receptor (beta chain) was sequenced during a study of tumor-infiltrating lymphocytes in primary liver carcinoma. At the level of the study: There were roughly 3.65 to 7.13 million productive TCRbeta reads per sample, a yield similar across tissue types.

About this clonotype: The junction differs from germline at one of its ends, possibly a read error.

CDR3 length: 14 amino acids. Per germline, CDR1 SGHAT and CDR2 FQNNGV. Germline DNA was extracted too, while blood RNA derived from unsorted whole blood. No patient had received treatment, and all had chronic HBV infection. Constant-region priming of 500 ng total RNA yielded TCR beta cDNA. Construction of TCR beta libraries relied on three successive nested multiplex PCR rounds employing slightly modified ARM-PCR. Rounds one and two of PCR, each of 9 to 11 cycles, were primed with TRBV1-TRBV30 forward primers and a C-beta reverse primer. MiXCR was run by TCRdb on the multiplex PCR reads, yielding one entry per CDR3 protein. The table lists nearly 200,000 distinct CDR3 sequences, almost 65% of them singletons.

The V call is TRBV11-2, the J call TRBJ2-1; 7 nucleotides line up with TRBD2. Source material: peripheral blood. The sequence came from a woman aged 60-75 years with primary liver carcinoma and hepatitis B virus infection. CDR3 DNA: TGTGCCAGCAGCTTAGTGCGGGAGTGGGGTGAGCAGCTCTTC. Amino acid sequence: CASSLVREWGEQLF.